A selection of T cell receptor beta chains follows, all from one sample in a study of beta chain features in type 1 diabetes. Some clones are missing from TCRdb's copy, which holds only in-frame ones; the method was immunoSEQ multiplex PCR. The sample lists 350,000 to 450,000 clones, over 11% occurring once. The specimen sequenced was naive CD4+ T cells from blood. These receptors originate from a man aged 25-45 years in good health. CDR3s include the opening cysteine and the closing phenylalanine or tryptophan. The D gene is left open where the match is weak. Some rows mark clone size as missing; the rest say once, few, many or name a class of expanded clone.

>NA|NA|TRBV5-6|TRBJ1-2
CASSLMSADYTF
TGTGCCAGCAGCTTAATGTCCGCTGACTACACCTTC
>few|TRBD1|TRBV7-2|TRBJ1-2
CASSADRAGGYTF
TGTGCCAGCAGCGCAGACAGGGCAGGTGGCTACACCTTC
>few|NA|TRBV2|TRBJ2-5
CASSGLGGETQYF
TGTGCCAGCAGTGGCCTGGGTGGAGAGACCCAGTACTTC
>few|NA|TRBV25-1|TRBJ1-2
CASSVPGGLGGYTF
TGTGCCAGCAGTGTCCCCGGGGGGCTAGGTGGCTACACCTTC
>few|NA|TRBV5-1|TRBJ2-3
CASSFPEGSTDTQYF
TGCGCCAGCAGCTTCCCCGAGGGAAGCACAGATACGCAGTATTTT
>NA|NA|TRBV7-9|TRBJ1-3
CASSLDRNTIYF
TGTGCCAGCAGCTTAGATCGAAACACCATATATTTT
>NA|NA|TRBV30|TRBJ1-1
CAWSLPGNTEAFF
TGTGCCTGGAGTCTACCAGGGAACACTGAAGCTTTCTTT
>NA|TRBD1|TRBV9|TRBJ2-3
CASSVAPPTGARGTDTQYF
TGTGCCAGCAGCGTAGCCCCTCCGACAGGGGCGAGGGGTACAGATACGCAGTATTTT
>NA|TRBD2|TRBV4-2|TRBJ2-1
CASSQETGGYNEQFF
TGTGCCAGCAGCCAAGAGACGGGAGGGTACAATGAGCAGTTCTTC
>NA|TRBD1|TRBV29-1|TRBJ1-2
CSVSVWDSSNYGYTF
TGCAGCGTCTCGGTTTGGGACAGCTCTAACTATGGCTACACCTTC
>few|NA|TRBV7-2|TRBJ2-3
CASSSEVYGKRGTDTQYF
TGTGCCAGCAGCTCGGAGGTTTATGGGAAGCGGGGCACAGATACGCAGTATTTT
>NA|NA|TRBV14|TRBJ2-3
CASSSIWGDTQYF
TGTGCCAGCAGCTCAATCTGGGGCGATACGCAGTATTTT
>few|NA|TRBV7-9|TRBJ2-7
CASRISSGEQYF
TGTGCCAGCAGGATCAGCTCAGGGGAGCAGTACTTC
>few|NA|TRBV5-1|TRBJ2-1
CASSLESTVNEQFF
TGCGCCAGCAGCTTGGAATCTACGGTAAATGAGCAGTTCTTC
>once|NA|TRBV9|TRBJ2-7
CASSVGGGTNYEQYF
TGTGCCAGCAGCGTAGGGGGCGGGACGAACTACGAGCAGTACTTC
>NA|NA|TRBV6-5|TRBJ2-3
CASKEGGTQYF
TGTGCCAGCAAAGAAGGGGGTACGCAGTATTTT